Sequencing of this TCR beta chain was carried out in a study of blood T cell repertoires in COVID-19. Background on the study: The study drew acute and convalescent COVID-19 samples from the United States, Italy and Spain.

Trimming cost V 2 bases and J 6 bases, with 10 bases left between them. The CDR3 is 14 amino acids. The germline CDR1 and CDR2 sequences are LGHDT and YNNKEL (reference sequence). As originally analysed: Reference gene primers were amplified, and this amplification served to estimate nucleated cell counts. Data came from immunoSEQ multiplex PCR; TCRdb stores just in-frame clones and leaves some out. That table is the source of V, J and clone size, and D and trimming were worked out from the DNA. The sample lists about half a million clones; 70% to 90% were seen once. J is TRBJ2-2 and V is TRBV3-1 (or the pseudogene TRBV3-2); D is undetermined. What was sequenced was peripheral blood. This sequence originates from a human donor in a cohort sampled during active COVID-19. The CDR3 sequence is CASSQLSSAGELFF. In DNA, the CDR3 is TGTGCCAGCAGCCAACTCTCATCGGCCGGGGAGCTGTTTTTT.